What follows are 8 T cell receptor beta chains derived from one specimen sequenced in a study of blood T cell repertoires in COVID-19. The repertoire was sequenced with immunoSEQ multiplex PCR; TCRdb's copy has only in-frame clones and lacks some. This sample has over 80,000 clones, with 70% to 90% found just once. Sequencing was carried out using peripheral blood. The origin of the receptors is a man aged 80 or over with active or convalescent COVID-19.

The CDR3 coding sequence is TGTGCCAGCAGTGAACGGGGACACGGAAACACCATATATTTT. Amino acids: CASSERGHGNTIYF. The genes are TRBV6-1 and TRBJ1-3; a possible D gene is TRBD1 (6 bases). This CDR3 has 14 amino acids. CDR1 and CDR2 (germline): MNHNS, SASEGT. V was pared by 2 bases and J by 4 bases, with 9 bases between.

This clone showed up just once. This CDR3 is CASSPVADLPTDTQYF. The CDR3 DNA follows: TGTGCCAGCAGCCCCGTGGCGGACTTACCCACAGATACGCAGTATTTT. V and J are TRBV7-3 and TRBJ2-3; D perhaps matches TRBD2 (5 bases). The CDR3 consists of 16 residues. Germline V CDR1 and CDR2: SGHTA, FQGTGA. V was clipped by 5 bases and J by 2 bases, with 17 bases between them. The full variable domain, rest sourced from reference TRBV7-3 and TRBJ2-3, is GAGVSQTPSNKVTEKGKYVELRCDPISGHTALYWYRQSLGQGPEFLIYFQGTGAADDSGLPNDRFFAVRPEGSVSTLKIQRTERGDSAVYLCASSPVADLPTDTQYFGPGTRLTVL.

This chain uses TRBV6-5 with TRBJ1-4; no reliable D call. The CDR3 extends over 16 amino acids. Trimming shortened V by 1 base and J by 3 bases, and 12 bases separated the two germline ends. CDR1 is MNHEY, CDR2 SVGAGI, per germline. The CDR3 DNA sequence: TGTGCCAGCAGTTACTTCGCGACATGGTCTAATGAAAAACTGTTTTTT. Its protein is CASSYFATWSNEKLFF.

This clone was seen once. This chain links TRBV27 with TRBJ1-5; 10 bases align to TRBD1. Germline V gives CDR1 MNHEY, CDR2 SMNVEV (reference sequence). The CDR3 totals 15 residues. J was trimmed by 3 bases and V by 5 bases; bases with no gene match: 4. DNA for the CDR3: TGTGCCAGCAGTCCCGGGACAGGGGCCAATCAGCCCCAGCATTTT. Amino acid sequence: CASSPGTGANQPQHF.

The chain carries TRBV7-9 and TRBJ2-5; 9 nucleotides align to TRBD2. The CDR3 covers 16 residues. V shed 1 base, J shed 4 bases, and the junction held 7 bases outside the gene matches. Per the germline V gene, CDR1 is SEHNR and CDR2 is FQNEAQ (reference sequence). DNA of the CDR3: TGTGCCAGCAGCTTAGTGGCGGGAGGGCCTGGAGAGACCCAGTACTTC. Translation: CASSLVAGGPGETQYF.

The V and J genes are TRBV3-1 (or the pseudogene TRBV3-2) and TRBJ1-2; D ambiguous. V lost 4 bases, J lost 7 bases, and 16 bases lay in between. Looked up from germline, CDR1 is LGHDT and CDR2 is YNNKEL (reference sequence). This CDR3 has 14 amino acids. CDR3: CASSPGQDSGGYTF. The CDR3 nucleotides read TGTGCCAGCAGCCCCGGGCAGGATAGCGGTGGCTACACCTTC.

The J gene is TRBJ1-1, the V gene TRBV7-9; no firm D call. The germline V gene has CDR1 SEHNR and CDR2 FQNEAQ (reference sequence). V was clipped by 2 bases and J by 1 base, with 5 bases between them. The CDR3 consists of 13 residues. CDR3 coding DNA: TGTGCCAGCAGCTTACAGGAGAACACTGAAGCTTTCTTT. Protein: CASSLQENTEAFF.

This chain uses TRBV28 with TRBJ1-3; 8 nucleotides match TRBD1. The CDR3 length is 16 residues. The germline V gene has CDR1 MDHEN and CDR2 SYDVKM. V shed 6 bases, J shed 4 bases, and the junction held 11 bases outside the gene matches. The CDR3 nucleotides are TGTGCCAGCAGCCTAGGACAGGGCAGCTCCGGAAACACCATATATTTT. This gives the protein CASSLGQGSSGNTIYF.